The clone carrying this T cell receptor beta chain was seen a few times. The target antigen is unknown. Sorted cells reached over 95% purity in every population. The record originates from a study of beta chain features in type 1 diabetes. Findings and limits, study-wide: A moderate, significant TCRB CDR3 shortening appeared in type 1 diabetes across four CD4+ subsets.

V shed 6 bases and J 7 bases; nucleotides not matched to a gene: 7. The CDR3 is 14 amino acids. CDR1 and CDR2 (germline): LNHDA, SQIVND (reference sequence). Expressed TCRB transcripts were sequenced after all isolated RNA was converted to cDNA. Repertoires were generated with immunoSEQ multiplex PCR, while TCRdb's copy carries only in-frame clones and drops some. The sample lists nearly 700,000 clones, under 15% occurring once. The specimen was naive CD4+ T cells from blood. This sequence originates from a man between 18 and 35 years old with type 1 diabetes. The genes are TRBV19 and TRBJ2-2, with 8 bases matching TRBD1. The CDR3 is CASRTQGANGELFF. In nucleotides, the CDR3 is TGTGCCAGTAGGACTCAGGGGGCGAACGGGGAGCTGTTTTTT.